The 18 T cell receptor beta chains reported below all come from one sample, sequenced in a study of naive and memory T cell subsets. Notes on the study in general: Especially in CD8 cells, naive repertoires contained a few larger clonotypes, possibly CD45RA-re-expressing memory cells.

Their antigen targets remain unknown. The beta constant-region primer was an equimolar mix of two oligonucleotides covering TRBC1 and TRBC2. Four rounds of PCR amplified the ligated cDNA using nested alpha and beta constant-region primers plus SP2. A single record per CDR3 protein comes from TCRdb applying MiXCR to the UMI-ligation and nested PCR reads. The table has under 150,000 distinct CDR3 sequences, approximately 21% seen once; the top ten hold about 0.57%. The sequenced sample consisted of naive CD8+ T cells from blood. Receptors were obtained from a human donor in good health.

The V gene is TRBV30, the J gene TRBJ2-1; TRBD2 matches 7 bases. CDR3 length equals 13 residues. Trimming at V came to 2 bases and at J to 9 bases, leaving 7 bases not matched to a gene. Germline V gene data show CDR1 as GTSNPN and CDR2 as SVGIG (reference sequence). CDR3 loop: CAWSHGGLSEQFF. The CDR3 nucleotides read TGTGCCTGGAGTCACGGGGGGTTGAGTGAGCAGTTCTTC.

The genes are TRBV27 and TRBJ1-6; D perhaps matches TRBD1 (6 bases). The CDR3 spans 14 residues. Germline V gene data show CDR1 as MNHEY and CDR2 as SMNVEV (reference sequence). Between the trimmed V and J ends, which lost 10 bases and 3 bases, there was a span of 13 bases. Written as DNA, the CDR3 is TGTGCCACCACAGGGAGATACTATAATTCACCCCTCCACTTT. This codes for CATTGRYYNSPLHF.

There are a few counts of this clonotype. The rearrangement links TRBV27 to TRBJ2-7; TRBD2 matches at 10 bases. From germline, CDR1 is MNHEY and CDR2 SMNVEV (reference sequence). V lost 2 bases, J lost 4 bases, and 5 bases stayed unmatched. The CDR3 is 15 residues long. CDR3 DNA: TGTGCCAGCAGTTTAGGGAGCGGGAGGGGTTACGAGCAGTACTTC. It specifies CASSLGSGRGYEQYF.

The CDR3 DNA sequence: TGTGCCAGCAGTTTATTATCAGGGCAGGACTACGAGCAGTACTTC. This translates into CASSLLSGQDYEQYF. The chain carries TRBV28 and TRBJ2-7, with D maybe TRBD1 (5 bases). The CDR3 runs 15 residues. Trimming pared 1 base from V and 3 bases from J, leaving 13 bases between. Germline loops: CDR1 MDHEN, CDR2 SYDVKM.

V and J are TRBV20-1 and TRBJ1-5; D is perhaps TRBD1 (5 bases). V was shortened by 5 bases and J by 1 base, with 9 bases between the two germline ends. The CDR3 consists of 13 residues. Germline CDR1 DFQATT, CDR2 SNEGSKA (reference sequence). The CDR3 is CSALRQSNQPQHF. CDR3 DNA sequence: TGCAGTGCTCTTAGACAGAGCAATCAGCCCCAGCATTTT.

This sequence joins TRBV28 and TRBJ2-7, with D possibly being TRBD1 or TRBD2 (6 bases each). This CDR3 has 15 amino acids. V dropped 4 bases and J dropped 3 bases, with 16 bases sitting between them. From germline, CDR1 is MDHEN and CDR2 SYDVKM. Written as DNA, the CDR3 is TGTGCCAGCAGTTCGACTAGGCAGGGGAACTACGAGCAGTACTTC. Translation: CASSSTRQGNYEQYF.

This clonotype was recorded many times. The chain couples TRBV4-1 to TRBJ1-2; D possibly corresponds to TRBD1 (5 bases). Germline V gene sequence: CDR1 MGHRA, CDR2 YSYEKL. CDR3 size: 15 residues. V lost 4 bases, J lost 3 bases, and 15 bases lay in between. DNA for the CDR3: TGCGCCAGCAGCCCCATTCCGGACACCCACTATGGCTACACCTTC. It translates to CASSPIPDTHYGYTF.

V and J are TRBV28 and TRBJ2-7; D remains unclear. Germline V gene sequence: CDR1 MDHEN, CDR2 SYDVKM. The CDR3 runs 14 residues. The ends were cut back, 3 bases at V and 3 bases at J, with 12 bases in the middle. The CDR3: CASSLPRGDYEQYF. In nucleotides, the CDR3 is TGTGCCAGCAGTTTGCCCCGAGGCGACTACGAGCAGTACTTC.

CDR3 coding DNA: TGTGCCAGCTATCGAGGTGTGGGAGACTCTGGAAACACCATATATTTT. It yields the protein CASYRGVGDSGNTIYF. V is TRBV6-6 and J is TRBJ1-3; no clear D. The V end lost 8 bases, the J end lost 0 bases, and 17 bases lay between the germline ends. The germline gives CDR1 MNHNY, CDR2 SVGAGI (reference sequence). CDR3 length: 16 amino acids.

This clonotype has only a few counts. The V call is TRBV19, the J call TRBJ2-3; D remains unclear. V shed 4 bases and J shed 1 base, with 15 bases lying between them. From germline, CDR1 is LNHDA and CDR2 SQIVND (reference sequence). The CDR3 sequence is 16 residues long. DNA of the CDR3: TGTGCCAGTAGTACCTGGGAATGGGTCGGCACAGATACGCAGTATTTT. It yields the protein CASSTWEWVGTDTQYF.

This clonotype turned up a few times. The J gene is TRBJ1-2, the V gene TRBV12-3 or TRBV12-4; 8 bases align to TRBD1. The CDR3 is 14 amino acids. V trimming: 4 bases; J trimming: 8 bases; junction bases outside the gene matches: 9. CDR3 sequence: CASSYSGGARGYTF. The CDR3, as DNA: TGTGCCAGCAGTTACTCAGGGGGCGCCAGGGGCTACACCTTC.

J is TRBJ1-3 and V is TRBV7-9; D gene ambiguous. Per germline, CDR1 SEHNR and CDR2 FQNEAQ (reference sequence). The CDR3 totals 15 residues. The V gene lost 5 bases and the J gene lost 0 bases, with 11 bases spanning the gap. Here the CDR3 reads CASSTTSSSGNTIYF. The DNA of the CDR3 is TGTGCCAGCAGCACGACTTCGAGCTCTGGAAACACCATATATTTT.

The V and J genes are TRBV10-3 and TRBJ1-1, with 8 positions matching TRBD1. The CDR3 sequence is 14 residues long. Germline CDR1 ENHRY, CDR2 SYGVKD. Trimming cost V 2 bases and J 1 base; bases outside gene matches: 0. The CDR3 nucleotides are TGTGCCATCAGTGAGGACAGGGGGAACACTGAAGCTTTCTTT. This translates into CAISEDRGNTEAFF.

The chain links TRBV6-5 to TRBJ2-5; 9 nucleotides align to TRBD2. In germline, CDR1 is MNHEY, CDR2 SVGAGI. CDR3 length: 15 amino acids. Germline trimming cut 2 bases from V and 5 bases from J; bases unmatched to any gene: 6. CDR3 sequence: CASSYAGGDGETQYF. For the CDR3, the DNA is TGTGCCAGCAGTTACGCGGGAGGGGACGGGGAGACCCAGTACTTC.

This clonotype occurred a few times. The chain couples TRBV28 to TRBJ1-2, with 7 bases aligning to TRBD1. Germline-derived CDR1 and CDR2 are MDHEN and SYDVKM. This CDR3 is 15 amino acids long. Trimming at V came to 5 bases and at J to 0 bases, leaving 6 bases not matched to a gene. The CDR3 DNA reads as TGTGCCAGCAGTACCAGGGACAGCCCTAACTATGGCTACACCTTC. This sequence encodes CASSTRDSPNYGYTF.

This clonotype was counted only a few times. The chain's CDR3 is CSVEDSGQGKDGYTF. CDR3 coding DNA: TGCAGCGTTGAAGATAGCGGACAGGGGAAGGATGGCTACACCTTC. The rearrangement uses TRBV29-1 and TRBJ1-2; 9 bases are shared with TRBD1. The CDR3 has 15 residues. CDR1 is SQVTM and CDR2 is ANQGSEA in the germline V gene. The V gene end was trimmed by 0 bases and the J gene end by 6 bases; junction bases not matched to a gene: 8. The full variable domain, in which reference TRBV29-1 and TRBJ1-2 provide the parts outside the CDR3, is SAVISQKPSRDICQRGTSLTIQCQVDSQVTMMFWYRQQPGQSLTLIATANQGSEATYESGFVIDKFPISRPNLTFSTLTVSNMSPEDSSIYLCSVEDSGQGKDGYTFGSGTRLTVV.

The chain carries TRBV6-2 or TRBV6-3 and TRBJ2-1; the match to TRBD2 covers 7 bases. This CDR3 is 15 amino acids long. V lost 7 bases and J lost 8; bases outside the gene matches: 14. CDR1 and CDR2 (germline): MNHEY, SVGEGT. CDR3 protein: CASTSLGGVFDEQFF. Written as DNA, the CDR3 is TGTGCCAGCACTTCTCTGGGAGGGGTTTTCGATGAGCAGTTCTTC.

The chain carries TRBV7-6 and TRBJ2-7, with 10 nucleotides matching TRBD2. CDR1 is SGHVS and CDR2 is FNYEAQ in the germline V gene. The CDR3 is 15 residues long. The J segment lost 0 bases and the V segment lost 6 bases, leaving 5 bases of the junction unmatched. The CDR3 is CASSPAGGPSYEQYF. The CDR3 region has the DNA TGTGCCAGCAGTCCAGCGGGAGGGCCCTCCTACGAGCAGTACTTC.